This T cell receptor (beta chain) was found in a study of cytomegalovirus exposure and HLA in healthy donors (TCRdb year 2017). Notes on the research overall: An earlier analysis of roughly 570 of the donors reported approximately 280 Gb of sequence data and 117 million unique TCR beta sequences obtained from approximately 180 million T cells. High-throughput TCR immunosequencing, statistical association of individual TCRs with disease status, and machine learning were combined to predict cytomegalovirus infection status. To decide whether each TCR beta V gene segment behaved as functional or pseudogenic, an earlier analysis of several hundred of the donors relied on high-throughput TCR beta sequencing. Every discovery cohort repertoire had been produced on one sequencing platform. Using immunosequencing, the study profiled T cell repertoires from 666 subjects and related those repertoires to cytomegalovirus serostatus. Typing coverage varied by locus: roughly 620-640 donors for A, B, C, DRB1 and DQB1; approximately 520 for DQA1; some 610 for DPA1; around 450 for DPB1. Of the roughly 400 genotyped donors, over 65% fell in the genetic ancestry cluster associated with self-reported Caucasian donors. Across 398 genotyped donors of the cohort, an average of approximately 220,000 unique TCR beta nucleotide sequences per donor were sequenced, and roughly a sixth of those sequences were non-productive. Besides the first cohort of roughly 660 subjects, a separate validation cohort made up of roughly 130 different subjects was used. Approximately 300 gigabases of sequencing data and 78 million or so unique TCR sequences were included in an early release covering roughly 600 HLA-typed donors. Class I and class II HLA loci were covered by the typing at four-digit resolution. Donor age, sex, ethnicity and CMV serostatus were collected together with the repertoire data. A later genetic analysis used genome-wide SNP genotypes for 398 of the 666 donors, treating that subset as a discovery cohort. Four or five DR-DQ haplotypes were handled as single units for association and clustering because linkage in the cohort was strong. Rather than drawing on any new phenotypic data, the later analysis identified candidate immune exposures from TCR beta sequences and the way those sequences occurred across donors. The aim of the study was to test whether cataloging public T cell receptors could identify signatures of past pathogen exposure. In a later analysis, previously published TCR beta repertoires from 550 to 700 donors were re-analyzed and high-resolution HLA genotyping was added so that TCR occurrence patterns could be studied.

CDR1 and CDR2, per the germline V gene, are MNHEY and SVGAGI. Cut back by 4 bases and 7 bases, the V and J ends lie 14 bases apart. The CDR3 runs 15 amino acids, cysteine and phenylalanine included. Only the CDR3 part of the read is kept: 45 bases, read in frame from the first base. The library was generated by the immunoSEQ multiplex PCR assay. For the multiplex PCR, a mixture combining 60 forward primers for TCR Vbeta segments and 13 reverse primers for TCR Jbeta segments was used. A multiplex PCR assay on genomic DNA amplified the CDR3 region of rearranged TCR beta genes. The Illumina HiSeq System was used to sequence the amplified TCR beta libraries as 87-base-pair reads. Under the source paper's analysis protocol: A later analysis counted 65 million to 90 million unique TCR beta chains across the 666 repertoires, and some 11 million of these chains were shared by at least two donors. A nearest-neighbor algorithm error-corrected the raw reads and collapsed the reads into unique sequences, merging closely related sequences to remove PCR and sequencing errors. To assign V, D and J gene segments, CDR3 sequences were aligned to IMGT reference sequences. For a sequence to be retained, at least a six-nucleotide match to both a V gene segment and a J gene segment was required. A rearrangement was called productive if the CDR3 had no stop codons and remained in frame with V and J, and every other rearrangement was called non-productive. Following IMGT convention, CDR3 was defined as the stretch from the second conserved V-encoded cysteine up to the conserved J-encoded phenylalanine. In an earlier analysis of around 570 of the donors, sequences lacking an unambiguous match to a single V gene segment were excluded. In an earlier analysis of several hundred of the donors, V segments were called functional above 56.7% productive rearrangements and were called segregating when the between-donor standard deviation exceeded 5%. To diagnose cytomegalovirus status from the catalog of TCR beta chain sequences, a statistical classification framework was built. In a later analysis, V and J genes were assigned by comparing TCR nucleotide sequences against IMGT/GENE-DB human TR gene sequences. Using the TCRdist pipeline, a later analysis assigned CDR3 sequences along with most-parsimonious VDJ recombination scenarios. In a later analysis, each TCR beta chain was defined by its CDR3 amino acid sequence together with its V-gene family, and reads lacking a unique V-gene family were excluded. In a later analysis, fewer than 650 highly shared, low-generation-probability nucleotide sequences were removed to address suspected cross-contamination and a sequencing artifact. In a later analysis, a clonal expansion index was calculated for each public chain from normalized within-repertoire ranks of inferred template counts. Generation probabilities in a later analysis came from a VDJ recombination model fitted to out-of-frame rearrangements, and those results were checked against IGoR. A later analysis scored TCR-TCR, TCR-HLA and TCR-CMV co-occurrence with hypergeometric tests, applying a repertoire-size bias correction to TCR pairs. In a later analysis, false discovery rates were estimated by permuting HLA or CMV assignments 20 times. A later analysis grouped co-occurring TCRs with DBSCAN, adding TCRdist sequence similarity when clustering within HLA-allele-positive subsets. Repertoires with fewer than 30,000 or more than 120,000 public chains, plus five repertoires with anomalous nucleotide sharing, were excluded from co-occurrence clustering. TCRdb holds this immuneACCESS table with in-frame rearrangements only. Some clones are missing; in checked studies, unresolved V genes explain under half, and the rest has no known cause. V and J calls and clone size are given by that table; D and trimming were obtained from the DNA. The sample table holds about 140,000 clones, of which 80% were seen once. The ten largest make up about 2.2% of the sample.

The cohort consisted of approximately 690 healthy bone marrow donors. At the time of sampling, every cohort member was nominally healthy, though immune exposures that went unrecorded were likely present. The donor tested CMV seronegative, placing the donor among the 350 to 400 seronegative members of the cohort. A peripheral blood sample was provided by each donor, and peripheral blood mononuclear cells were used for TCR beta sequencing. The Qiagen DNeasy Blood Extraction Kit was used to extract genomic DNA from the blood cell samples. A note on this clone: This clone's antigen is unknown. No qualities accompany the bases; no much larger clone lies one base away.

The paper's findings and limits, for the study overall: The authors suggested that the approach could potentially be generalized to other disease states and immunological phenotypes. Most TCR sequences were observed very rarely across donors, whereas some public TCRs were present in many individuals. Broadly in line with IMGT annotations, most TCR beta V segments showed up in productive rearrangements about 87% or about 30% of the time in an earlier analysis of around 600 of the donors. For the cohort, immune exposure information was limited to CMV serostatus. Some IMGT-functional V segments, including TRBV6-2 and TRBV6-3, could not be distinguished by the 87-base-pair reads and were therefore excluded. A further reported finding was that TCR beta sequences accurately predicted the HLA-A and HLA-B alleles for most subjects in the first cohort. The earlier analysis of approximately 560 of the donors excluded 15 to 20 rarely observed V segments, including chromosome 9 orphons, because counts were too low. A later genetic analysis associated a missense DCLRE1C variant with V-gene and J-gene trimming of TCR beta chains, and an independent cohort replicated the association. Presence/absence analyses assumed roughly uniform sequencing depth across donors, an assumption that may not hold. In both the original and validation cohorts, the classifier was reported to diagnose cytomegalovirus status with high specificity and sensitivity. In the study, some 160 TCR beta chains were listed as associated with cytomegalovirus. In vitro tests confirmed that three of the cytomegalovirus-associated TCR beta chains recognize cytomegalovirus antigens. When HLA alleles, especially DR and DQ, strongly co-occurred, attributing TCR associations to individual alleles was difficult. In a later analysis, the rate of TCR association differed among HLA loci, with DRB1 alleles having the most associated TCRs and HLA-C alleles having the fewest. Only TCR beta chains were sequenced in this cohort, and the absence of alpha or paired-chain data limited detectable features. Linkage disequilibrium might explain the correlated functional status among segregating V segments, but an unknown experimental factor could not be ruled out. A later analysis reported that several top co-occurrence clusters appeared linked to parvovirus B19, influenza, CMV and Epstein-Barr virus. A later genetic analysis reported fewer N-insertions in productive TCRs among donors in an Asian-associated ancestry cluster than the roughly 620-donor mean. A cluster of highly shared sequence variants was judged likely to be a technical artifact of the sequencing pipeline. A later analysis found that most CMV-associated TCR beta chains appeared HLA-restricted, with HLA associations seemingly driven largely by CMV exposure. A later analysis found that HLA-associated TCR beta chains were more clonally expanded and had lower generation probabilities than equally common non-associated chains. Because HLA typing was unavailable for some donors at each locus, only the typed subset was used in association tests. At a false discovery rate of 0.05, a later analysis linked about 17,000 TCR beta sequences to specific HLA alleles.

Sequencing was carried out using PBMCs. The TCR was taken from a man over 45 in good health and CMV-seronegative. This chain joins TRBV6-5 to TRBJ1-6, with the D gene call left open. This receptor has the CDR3 CASSWEVDENSPLHF. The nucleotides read TGTGCCAGCAGTTGGGAGGTCGACGAAAATTCACCCCTCCACTTT.